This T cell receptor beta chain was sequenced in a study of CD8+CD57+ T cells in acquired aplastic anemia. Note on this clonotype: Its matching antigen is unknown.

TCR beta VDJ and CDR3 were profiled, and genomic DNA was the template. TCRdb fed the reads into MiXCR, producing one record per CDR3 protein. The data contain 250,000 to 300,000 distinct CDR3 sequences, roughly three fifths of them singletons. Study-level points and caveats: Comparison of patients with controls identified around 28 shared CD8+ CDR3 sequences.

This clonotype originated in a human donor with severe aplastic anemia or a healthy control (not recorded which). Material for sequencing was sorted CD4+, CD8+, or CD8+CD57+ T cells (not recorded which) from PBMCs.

The CDR3 bases are TGTGCCAGCAGCCCGGGACATCAATATGGGTACGAGCAGTACTTC. This gives the protein CASSPGHQYGYEQYF. The chain links TRBV7-6 to TRBJ2-7, with D maybe TRBD1 (6 bases). The V gene lost 5 bases and the J gene lost 4 bases, with 18 bases spanning the gap. The CDR3 contains 15 residues. Germline-derived CDR1 and CDR2 are SGHVS and FNYEAQ.